This T cell receptor beta chain was observed in a study of vaccination and CD4 T cells after COVID-19. Study as a whole: Every culture used as a control got a CEFX pool, an HIV-1 Nef pool, or no peptide.

Once obtained from cultured CD4+ T cells, the DNA was sequenced using the Oncomine TCR Beta short-read assay. Via MiXCR, TCRdb re-called the PCR reads, giving one row per CDR3 protein. The sample has 8,000 to 10,000 distinct CDR3 sequences, roughly half seen once; the top ten hold about a fifth. The CDR3 length is 16 residues. Germline CDR1 is LNHNV and CDR2 is YYDKDF (reference sequence). Trimming cost V 0 bases and J 4 bases, with 13 bases left between them. The treatment here: approximately nine-day PBMC culture with coronavirus spike peptide pools or control peptides (ViraFEST assay). Turning to this clonotype: Its antigen is not known.

This clonotype was sampled from a human donor who had recovered from COVID-19. The chain recombines TRBV15 with TRBJ1-5; possible D gene TRBD1, 6 bases. The sample was CD4+ T cells from blood, cultured in vitro. CDR3 region: CATSREYLQGNQPQHF. The CDR3 nucleotides read TGTGCCACCAGCAGAGAATACTTGCAGGGGAATCAGCCCCAGCATTTT.